The rows below give T cell receptor beta chains drawn from one sample of a study of molecular identifiers for immune sequencing clone quantification. TCRdb recomputed calls from the PCR reads with MiXCR, one row per CDR3 protein. The sample carries some 680,000 distinct CDR3 sequences, 25% recorded once. Sequenced: naive CD8+ T cells from blood, with Jurkat cell RNA spiked in. All receptors derive from a human donor in good health. Some libraries in this study had Jurkat cell RNA spiked in. The conserved cysteine and the conserved F or W are not part of the CDR3 here. Only some rows state a clone size, as once, few, many or a class for expanded clones.

V gene	CDR3 length	clone size	CDR3 protein
TRBV3-1	13	NA	ASSPRTSGGEEQY
TRBV20-1	10	many	SARRSNTEAF
TRBV6-6	12	NA	ASSLNGIRETQY
TRBV7-9	14	NA	ASGSERGPSSYEQY
TRBV5-1	12	many	ASSPAAGVHEQF
TRBV7-9	11	many	ASSPVVQETQY
TRBV2	12	many	ASSDSPGNYEQY
TRBV19	12	many	ASRLTGTAYEQY
TRBV5-3	13	NA	ASSLVADQNTEAF
TRBV4-1	11	many	ASSQDSQWPQH
TRBV30	12	few	AWMPGVANTEAF
TRBV6-2/TRBV6-3	12	many	ASSHDGLRYEQY
TRBV27	12	NA	ASSGTVGDYEQY
TRBV7-9	9	many	ASSLRVDAF
TRBV2	15	few	ASSEDEGSSYNSPLH
TRBV10-3	11	few	AISDVGRYEQY
TRBV7-9	9	NA	ASSWRAEQY
TRBV5-4	13	few	ASSVEGGKGLEQY
TRBV9	11	few	ASSALREETQY
TRBV20-1	11	few	SARDMVENTIY
TRBV12-3/TRBV12-4	11	many	ASSDRGLGELF
TRBV5-1	12	few	ASSSYSGDYEQY
TRBV6-5	13	NA	ASSSRGGHTDTQY
TRBV5-6	11	few	ASSLDQSEKLF
TRBV27	10	NA	ASEGAGYEQY
TRBV25-1	15	NA	ASSDPQNGGTYNEQF
TRBV20-1	13	many	SARSRGQEIYEQY
TRBV4-1	13	many	ASSQVPSHSYEQY
TRBV7-3	13	NA	ASSWGQGSRNEQF
TRBV27	13	few	ASSLRRDRGYEQY
TRBV28	18	many	ASSFRSPGQVSSGANVLT
TRBV5-6	14	few	ASSLAPDREYSPLH
TRBV27	11	few	ASTTLPTGELF